This T cell receptor (beta chain) appears in the sequencing data of a study of CD8 T cell repertoires and HIV-1 epitope variants. This clone has a handful of counts. The assay was immunoSEQ multiplex PCR, and TCRdb's table has in-frame clones only and misses some. This sample has roughly 100,000 clones, with roughly four fifths found just once. Between the trimmed V and J ends, which lost 4 bases and 2 bases, there was a span of 12 bases. Germline V gene lookup returns CDR1 MNHEY and CDR2 SMNVEV (reference sequence). CDR3 length: 14 residues. This clonotype was obtained from a male donor with HIV. The genes are TRBV27 and TRBJ2-7; D gene ambiguous. Specimen: uncultured baseline CD8+ T cells from peripheral blood mononuclear cells (PBMCs). CDR3 region: CASSWAVNTYEQYF. DNA for the CDR3: TGTGCCAGCAGTTGGGCGGTTAATACCTACGAGCAGTACTTC.